The T cell receptor beta chain under discussion was sequenced for a study of T cells after yellow fever vaccination. This clonotype was seen repeatedly, ten times or more. No antigen is known for it. TCRdb re-analysed the 5' RACE reads in MiXCR, keeping a single row per CDR3 protein. The profile shows about 340,000 distinct CDR3 sequences, under 15% of them singletons. The CDR3 has 16 residues. Germline assignment: CDR1 SGHRS and CDR2 YFSETQ. With 5 bases removed from V and 4 bases from J, the gap between germline ends came to 20 bases. Whole-study findings and limits: The CD4 and CD8 compartments had a small share of their clonotypes in common.

This receptor was identified in a man between 18 and 29 years old who received the YFV17D yellow fever vaccine. The sample consisted of CD4+ T cells sorted from PBMCs, taken 15 days after the yellow fever booster vaccination. The rearrangement uses TRBV5-1 and TRBJ2-3, with a possible D match to TRBD2 (5 bases). This chain's CDR3 is CASSPNSDYTADTQYF. Written as DNA, the CDR3 is TGCGCCAGCAGTCCTAATTCCGACTATACAGCAGATACGCAGTATTTT.